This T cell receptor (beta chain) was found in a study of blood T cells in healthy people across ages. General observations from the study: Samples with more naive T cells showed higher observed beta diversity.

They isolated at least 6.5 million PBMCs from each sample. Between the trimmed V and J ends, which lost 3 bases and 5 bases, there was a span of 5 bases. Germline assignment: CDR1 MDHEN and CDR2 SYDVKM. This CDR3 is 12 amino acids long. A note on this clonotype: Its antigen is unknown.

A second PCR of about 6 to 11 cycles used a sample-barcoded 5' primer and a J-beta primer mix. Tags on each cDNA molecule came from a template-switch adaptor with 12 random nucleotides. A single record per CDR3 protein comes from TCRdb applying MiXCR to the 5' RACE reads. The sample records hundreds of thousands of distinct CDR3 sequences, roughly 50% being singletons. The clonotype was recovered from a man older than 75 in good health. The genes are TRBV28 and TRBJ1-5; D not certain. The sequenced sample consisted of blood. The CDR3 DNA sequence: TGTGCCAGCAGTTTCAAGGATCAGCCCCAGCATTTT. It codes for CASSFKDQPQHF.